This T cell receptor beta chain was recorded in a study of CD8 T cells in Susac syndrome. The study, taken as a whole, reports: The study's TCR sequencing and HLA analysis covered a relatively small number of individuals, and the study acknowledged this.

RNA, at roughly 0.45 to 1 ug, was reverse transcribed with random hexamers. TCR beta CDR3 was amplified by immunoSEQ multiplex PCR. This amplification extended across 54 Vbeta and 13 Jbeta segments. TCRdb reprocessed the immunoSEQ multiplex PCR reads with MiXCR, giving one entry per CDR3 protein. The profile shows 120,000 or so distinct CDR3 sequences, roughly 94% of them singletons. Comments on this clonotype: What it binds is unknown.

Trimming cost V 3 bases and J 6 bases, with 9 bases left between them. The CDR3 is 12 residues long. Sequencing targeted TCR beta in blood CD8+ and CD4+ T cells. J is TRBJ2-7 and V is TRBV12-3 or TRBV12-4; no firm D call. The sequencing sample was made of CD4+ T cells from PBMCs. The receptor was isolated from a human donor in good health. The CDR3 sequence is CASSFSGGEQYF. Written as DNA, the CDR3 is TGTGCCAGCAGTTTTTCGGGTGGCGAGCAGTACTTC.